The 10 T cell receptor beta chains in this list originate from one sample, sequenced in a study of blood T cell repertoires in COVID-19. The protocol was immunoSEQ multiplex PCR, while the TCRdb copy is restricted to in-frame clones and leaves out a portion. This table holds some 180,000 clones, about 88% found once. Sequencing was done on a sample of peripheral blood. These receptor sequences come from a woman of 80 years or more with COVID-19, enrolled during active disease.

The chain recombines TRBV12-3 or TRBV12-4 with TRBJ1-6; D gene uncertain. The CDR3 is made up of 13 amino acids. The V end was cut by 8 bases, the J end by 9 bases, with 14 bases between. For the CDR3, the DNA is TGTGCCAGCCGGAAAGACGCGGGTTCACCCCTCCACTTT. Protein product: CASRKDAGSPLHF.

This chain links TRBV10-3 with TRBJ2-3, with 7 nucleotides matching TRBD1. This CDR3 contains 17 residues. V lost 2 bases and J lost 6; bases outside the gene matches: 14. Germline values: CDR1 ENHRY, CDR2 SYGVKD. CDR3 residues: CAISEALQGTRADTQYF. Here the CDR3 DNA reads TGTGCCATCAGTGAGGCCTTACAGGGGACGAGGGCGGATACGCAGTATTTT.

The table lists this clone with a few counts. V is TRBV5-4 and J is TRBJ1-4, with 12 bases identical to TRBD1. V lost 3 bases to trimming and J lost 5 bases; unmatched junction nucleotides: 8. CDR3 length equals 17 residues. The germline CDR1 and CDR2 sequences are SGHNT and YYREEE (reference sequence). DNA of the CDR3: TGTGCCAGCAGCTGGGGGACAGGGGGCGGGCTAAATGAAAAACTGTTTTTT. Protein product: CASSWGTGGGLNEKLFF.

The rearrangement uses TRBV25-1 and TRBJ1-1; 7 bases agree with TRBD1. Germline V CDR1 and CDR2: MGHDK, SYGVNS. V lost 4 bases, J lost 1 base, and 9 bases stayed unmatched. The CDR3 covers 16 residues. The CDR3 here is CASSATRQGGNTEAFF. In DNA, the CDR3 is TGTGCCAGCAGTGCGACAAGACAGGGTGGGAACACTGAAGCTTTCTTT.

This clone was observed a handful of times. The chain carries TRBV19 and TRBJ1-4; TRBD1 matches at 8 bases. V lost 6 bases to trimming and J lost 8 bases; unmatched junction nucleotides: 8. The CDR3 extends over 14 amino acids. Germline V CDR1 and CDR2: LNHDA, SQIVND (reference sequence). CDR3 sequence reads: CASRPDRVGEKLFF. The CDR3 coding sequence is TGTGCCAGTAGGCCGGACAGGGTTGGCGAAAAACTGTTTTTT.

The chain joins TRBV27 to TRBJ1-2; 8 nucleotides line up with TRBD1. J was trimmed by 3 bases and V by 3 bases; bases with no gene match: 9. Germline CDR1 reads MNHEY; CDR2 reads SMNVEV (reference sequence). This CDR3 contains 16 residues. Written as DNA, the CDR3 is TGTGCCAGCAGTTTCGGTGGCAGGGGGCGGGACTATGGCTACACCTTC. Translation gives CASSFGGRGRDYGYTF.

This sequence joins TRBV6-2 or TRBV6-3 and TRBJ1-5; 7 bases agree with TRBD1. Germline CDR1 is MNHEY and CDR2 is SVGEGT. The CDR3 loop spans 16 amino acids. J gave up 2 bases and V 6 bases, and 10 bases lay outside the gene matches. The CDR3 DNA reads TGTGCCAGCAGCCCTACGACAGGGACCGGCAATCAGCCCCAGCATTTT. Amino acids: CASSPTTGTGNQPQHF.

CDR3 protein: CASSLGQANYGYTF. CDR3 bases: TGTGCCAGCAGCTTAGGTCAGGCCAACTATGGCTACACCTTC. This sequence joins TRBV7-2 and TRBJ1-2; D is unclear. V lost 1 base to trimming and J lost 2 bases, with 8 bases between them. Per germline, CDR1 SGHTA and CDR2 FQGNSA. The CDR3 runs to 14 residues.

The sample holds a few counts of this clone. The rearrangement links TRBV10-3 to TRBJ2-1; TRBD2 matches 8 bases. The V gene end was trimmed by 3 bases and the J gene end by 6 bases; junction bases not matched to a gene: 10. The CDR3 has 16 residues. The germline CDR1 and CDR2 sequences are ENHRY and SYGVKD. CDR3 sequence: CAISEPGTRGGNEQFF. CDR3 nucleotide sequence: TGTGCCATCAGTGAACCCGGGACTAGGGGTGGCAATGAGCAGTTCTTC.

The chain has TRBV7-2 and TRBJ2-7; D is possibly TRBD2 (5 bases). Trimming stripped 0 bases from V and 5 bases from J, with 8 bases between. Germline loops: CDR1 SGHTA, CDR2 FQGNSA. The CDR3 is made up of 13 amino acids. Written as DNA, the CDR3 is TGTGCCAGCAGCTTAGCAGGGAGCAACGAGCAGTACTTC. Translated: CASSLAGSNEQYF.